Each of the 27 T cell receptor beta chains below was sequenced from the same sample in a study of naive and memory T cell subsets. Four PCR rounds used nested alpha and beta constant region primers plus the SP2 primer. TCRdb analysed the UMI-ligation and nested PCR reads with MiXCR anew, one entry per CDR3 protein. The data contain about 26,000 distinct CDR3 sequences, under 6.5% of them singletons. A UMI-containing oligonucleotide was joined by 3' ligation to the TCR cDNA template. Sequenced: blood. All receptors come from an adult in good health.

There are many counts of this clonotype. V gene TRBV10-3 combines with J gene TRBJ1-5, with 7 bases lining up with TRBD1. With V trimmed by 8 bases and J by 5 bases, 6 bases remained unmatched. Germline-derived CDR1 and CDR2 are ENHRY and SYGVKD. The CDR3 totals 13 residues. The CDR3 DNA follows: TGTGCCATCGGGACAGATTTCGATCAGCCCCAGCATTTT. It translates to CAIGTDFDQPQHF.

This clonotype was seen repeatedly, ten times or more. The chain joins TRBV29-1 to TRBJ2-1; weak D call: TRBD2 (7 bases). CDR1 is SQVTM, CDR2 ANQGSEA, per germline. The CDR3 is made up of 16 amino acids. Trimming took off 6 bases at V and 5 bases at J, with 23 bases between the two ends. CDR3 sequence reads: CSVADRLYGGHNEQFF. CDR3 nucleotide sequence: TGCAGCGTGGCCGATCGTTTGTACGGGGGGCACAATGAGCAGTTCTTC.

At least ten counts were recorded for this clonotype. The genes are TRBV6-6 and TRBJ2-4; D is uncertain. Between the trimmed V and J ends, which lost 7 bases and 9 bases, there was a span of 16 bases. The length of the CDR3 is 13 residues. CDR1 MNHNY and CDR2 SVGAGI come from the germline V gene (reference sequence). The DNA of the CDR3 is TGTGCCAGCACGGAGTCGGTCGGAAGCATTCAGTACTTC. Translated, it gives CASTESVGSIQYF.

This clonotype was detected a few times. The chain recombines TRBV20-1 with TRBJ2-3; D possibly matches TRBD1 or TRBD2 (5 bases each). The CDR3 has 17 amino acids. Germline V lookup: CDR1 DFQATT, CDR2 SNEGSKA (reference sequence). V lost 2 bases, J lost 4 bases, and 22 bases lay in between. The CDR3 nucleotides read TGCAGTGCTAGAAGATGGGCCCTCCGAGGGGTAGCAGATACGCAGTATTTT. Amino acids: CSARRWALRGVADTQYF.

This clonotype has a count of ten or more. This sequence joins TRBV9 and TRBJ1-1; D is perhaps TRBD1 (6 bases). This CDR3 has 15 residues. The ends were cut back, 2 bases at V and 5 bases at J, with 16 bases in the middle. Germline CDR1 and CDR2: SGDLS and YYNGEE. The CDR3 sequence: CASSVRPGAGTEAFF. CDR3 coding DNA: TGTGCCAGCAGCGTTCGACCGGGGGCCGGAACTGAAGCTTTCTTT.

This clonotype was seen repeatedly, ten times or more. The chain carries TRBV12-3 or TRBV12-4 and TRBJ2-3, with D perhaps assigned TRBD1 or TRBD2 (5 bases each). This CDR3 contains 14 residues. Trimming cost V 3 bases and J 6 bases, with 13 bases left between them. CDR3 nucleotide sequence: TGTGCCAGCAGTTTCGGGACCGCCGGCGATACGCAGTATTTT. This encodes CASSFGTAGDTQYF.

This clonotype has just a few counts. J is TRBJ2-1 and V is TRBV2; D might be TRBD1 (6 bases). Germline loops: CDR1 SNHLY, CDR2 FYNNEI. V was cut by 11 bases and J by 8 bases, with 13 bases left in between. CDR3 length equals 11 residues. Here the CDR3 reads CAVRTVHEQFF. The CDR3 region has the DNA TGTGCCGTACGGACAGTCCATGAGCAGTTCTTC.

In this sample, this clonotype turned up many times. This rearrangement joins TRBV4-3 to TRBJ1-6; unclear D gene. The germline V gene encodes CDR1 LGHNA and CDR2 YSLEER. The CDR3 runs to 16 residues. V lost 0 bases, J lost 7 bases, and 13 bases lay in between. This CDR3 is CASSQDPDFLNSPLHF. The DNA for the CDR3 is TGCGCCAGCAGCCAAGATCCTGACTTTTTGAATTCACCCCTCCACTTT.

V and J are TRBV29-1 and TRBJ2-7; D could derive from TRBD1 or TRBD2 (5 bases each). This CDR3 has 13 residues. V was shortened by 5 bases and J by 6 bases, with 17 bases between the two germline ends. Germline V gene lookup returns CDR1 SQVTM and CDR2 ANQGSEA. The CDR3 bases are TGCAGCGTTATAAAAGGGGTACTAGGCGAGCAGTACTTC. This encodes CSVIKGVLGEQYF.

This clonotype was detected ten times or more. The CDR3 loop reads CSVLRDRSTDTQYF. The CDR3 DNA reads TGCAGCGTTCTCCGGGACCGGAGCACAGATACGCAGTATTTT. This chain links TRBV29-1 with TRBJ2-3; D assignment may be TRBD1 or TRBD2 (5 bases each). CDR1 SQVTM and CDR2 ANQGSEA come from the germline V gene. Trimming left V 5 bases short and J 0 bases short, with 12 bases between. The CDR3 runs to 14 residues.

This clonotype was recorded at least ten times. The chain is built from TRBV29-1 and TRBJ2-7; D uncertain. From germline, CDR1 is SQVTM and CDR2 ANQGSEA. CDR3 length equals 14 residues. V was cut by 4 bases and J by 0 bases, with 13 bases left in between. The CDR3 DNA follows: TGCAGCGTTGGTCATAGCCTGGACTCCTACGAGCAGTACTTC. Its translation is CSVGHSLDSYEQYF.

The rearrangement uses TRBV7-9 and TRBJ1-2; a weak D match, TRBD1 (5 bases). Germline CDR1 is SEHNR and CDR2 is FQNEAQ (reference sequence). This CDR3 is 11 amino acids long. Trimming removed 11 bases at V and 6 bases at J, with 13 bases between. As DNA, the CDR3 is TGTGCCGGAGGGACGGACAATGGCTACACCTTC. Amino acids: CAGGTDNGYTF.

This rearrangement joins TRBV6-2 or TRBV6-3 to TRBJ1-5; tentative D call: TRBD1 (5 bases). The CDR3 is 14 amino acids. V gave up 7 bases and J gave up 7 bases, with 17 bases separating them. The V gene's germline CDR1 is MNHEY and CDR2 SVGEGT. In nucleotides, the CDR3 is TGTGCCAGCACTTCGGGGGGATGGGTCCAGCCCCAGCATTTT. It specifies CASTSGGWVQPQHF.

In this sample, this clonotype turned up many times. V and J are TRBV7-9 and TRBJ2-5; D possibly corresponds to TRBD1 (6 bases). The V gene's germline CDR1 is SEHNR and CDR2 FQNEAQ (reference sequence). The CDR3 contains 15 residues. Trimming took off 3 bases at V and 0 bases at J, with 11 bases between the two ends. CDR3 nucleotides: TGTGCCAGCAGCTTCGGTTACAGGGACCAAGAGACCCAGTACTTC. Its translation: CASSFGYRDQETQYF.

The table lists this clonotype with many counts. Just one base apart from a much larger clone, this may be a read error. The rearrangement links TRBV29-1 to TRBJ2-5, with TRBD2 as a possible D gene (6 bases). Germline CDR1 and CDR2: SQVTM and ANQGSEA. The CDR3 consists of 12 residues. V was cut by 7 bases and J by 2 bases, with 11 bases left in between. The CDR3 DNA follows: TGCAGCGGGAGGGTAAGGCAAGAGACCCAGTACTTC. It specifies CSGRVRQETQYF.

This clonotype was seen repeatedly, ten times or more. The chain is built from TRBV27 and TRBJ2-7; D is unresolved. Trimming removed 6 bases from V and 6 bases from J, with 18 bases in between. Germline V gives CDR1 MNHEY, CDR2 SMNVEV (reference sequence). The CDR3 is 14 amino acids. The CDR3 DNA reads TGTGCCAGCAGGCCAACTAATCGGTTTGGCGAGCAGTACTTC. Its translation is CASRPTNRFGEQYF.

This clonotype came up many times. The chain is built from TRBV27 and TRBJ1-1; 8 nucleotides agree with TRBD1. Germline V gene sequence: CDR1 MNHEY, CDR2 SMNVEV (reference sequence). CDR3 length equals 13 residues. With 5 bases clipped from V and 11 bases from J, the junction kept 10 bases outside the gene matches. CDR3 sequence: CASSIDRGGKAFF. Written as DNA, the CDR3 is TGTGCCAGCAGTATCGACAGGGGAGGAAAGGCTTTCTTT.

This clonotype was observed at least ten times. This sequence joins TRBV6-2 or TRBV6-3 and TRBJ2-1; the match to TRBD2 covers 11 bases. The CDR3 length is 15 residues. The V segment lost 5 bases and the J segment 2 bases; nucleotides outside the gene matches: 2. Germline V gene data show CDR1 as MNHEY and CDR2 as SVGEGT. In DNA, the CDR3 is TGTGCCAGCAGTCAACTAGCGGGAGCCTACAATGAGCAGTTCTTC. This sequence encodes CASSQLAGAYNEQFF.

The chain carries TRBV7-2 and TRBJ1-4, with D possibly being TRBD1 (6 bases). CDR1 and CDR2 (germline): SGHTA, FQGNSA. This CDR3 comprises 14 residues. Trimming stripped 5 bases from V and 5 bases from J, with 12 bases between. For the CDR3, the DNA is TGTGCCAGCAGCGTAGGACAGAAAAATGAAAAACTGTTTTTT. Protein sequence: CASSVGQKNEKLFF.

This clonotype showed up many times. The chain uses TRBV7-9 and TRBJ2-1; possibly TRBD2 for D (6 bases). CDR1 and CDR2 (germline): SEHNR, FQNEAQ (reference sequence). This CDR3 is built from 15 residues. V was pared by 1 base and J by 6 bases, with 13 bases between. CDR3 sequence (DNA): TGTGCCAGCAGCTTAGTACTAGCCACGGGCAATGAGCAGTTCTTC. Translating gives CASSLVLATGNEQFF.

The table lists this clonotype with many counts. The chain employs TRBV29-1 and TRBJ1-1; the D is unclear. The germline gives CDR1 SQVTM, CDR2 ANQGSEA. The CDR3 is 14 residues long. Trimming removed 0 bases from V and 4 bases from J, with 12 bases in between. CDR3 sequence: CSVEDLESGTEAFF. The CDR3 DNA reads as TGCAGCGTTGAAGATCTAGAGTCCGGCACTGAAGCTTTCTTT.

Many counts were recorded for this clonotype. The DNA of the CDR3 is TGTGCCAGCAGTTTAAGAAGTTCAGGGGAAGAGACCCAGTACTTC. Translating gives CASSLRSSGEETQYF. The chain recombines TRBV7-9 with TRBJ2-5, with D maybe TRBD1 (6 bases). V lost 6 bases and J 3 bases, leaving 17 bases between the germline ends. The germline V gene encodes CDR1 SEHNR and CDR2 FQNEAQ (reference sequence). The CDR3 is 15 residues long.

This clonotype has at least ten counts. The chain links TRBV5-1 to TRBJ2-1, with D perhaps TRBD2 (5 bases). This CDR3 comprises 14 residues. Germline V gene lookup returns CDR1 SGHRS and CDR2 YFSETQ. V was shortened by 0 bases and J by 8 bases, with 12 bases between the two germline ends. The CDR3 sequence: CASSLVGEEDEQFF. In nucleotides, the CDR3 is TGCGCCAGCAGCTTGGTTGGAGAGGAGGATGAGCAGTTCTTC.

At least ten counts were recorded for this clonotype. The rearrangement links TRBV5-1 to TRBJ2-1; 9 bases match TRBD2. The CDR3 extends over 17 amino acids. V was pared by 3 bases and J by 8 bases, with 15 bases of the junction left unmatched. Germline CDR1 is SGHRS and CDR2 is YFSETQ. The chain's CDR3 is CASSSGTSKVPGDEQFF. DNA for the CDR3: TGCGCCAGCAGCTCTGGGACTAGCAAAGTTCCAGGCGATGAGCAGTTCTTC.

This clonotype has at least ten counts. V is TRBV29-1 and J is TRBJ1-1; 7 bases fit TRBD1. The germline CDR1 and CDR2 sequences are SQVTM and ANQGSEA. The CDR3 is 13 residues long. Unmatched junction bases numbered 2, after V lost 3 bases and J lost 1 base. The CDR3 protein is CSVEGQTNTEAFF. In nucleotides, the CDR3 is TGCAGCGTTGAGGGACAGACGAACACTGAAGCTTTCTTT.

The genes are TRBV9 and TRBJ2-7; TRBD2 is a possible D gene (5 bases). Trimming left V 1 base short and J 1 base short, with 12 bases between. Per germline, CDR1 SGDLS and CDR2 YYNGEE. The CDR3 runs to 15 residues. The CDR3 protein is CASSVFPGGSYEQYF. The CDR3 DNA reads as TGTGCCAGCAGCGTATTTCCAGGCGGGTCCTACGAGCAGTACTTC.

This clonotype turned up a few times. The chain's CDR3 is CASSLAIQDYQETQYF. The CDR3 DNA reads as TGTGCCAGCAGCTTAGCCATACAGGATTACCAAGAGACCCAGTACTTC. The chain has TRBV7-9 and TRBJ2-5; possible D gene TRBD1, 5 bases. This CDR3 has 16 amino acids. Germline V CDR1 and CDR2: SEHNR, FQNEAQ (reference sequence). V was cut by 0 bases and J by 0 bases, with 11 bases left in between.